This TCR beta chain appears in the sequencing data of a study of beta chain features in type 1 diabetes. This clone has a handful of counts. The target antigen is unknown. cDNA synthesis used the whole RNA isolate, giving expressed TCRB sequences. Sequenced by immunoSEQ multiplex PCR; TCRdb stores in-frame clones only, minus some. The sample lists about 180,000 clones; approximately 8% were seen once. J gave up 4 bases and V 4 bases, and 3 bases lay outside the gene matches. Germline values: CDR1 SGHNT, CDR2 YYREEE (reference sequence). This CDR3 is 13 amino acids long. Staining for CD45RO/CCR7/CD25/CD127/CD95/CD27 allowed sorting of CD4+ naive, central memory, regulatory and stem cell-like memory cells. Whole-study findings and limits: There was no resolution here of whether HLA type influences TCRB rearrangement. Type 1 diabetes patients had moderately but significantly shorter TCRB CDR3s in all four CD4+ subsets.

The specimen sequenced was central memory CD4+ T cells from blood. The chain recombines TRBV5-4 with TRBJ2-3; 7 bases agree with TRBD1. The sequence derives from a man between 18 and 35 years old with type 1 diabetes. CDR3: CASSRDRSDTQYF. The CDR3 bases are TGTGCCAGCAGCCGGGACAGATCAGATACGCAGTATTTT.